A single sample gave rise to the 31 T cell receptor beta chains below, sequenced in a study of Ad26.COV2.S vaccination and SARS-CoV-2 variants. Data came from immunoSEQ multiplex PCR; TCRdb stores just in-frame clones and leaves some out. The table has about 350,000 clones, 92% seen once. This material consisted of peripheral blood, taken after recovery from COVID-19. The receptors shown here come from a human donor who had recovered from COVID-19.

The V and J genes are TRBV19 and TRBJ1-3; D is undetermined. V was trimmed by 3 bases and J by 3 bases, leaving 12 bases between them. The CDR3 is 15 residues long. Germline V gene data show CDR1 as LNHDA and CDR2 as SQIVND (reference sequence). The CDR3 region is CASSIRVSFGNTIYF. CDR3 bases: TGTGCCAGTAGTATCCGGGTGAGCTTTGGAAACACCATATATTTT.

The V call is TRBV5-1, the J call TRBJ2-7; 7 bases agree with TRBD1. This CDR3 region has 14 residues. V dropped 0 bases and J dropped 5; count of bases not matched to a gene: 5. Germline CDR1 SGHRS, CDR2 YFSETQ. CDR3 in DNA: TGCGCCAGCAGCTTGGTGTACAGGGGAGACGAGCAGTACTTC. Protein product: CASSLVYRGDEQYF.

The chain uses TRBV19 and TRBJ2-7, with D maybe TRBD1 (7 bases). V gave up 3 bases and J gave up 3 bases, with 15 bases separating them. CDR1 is LNHDA and CDR2 is SQIVND in the germline V gene (reference sequence). The CDR3 is made up of 15 amino acids. The CDR3 DNA is TGTGCCAGTAGTATCCTCCAGGGGGGAGACTACGAGCAGTACTTC. This translates into CASSILQGGDYEQYF.

The chain recombines TRBV6-5 with TRBJ2-7; a weak D match, TRBD1 (6 bases). The CDR3 runs to 13 residues. Germline CDR1 is MNHEY and CDR2 is SVGAGI. The germline V and J ends were trimmed by 6 bases and 7 bases, with 16 bases remaining between them. The CDR3 here is CASRPTGFEEQYF. CDR3 nucleotide sequence: TGTGCCAGCAGACCAACAGGGTTTGAGGAGCAGTACTTC.

V usage is TRBV7-9 and J usage is TRBJ2-3; weak D call: TRBD2 (7 bases). V was trimmed by 8 bases and J by 2 bases, leaving 11 bases between them. The germline CDR1 and CDR2 sequences are SEHNR and FQNEAQ (reference sequence). CDR3 length: 13 amino acids. The CDR3 DNA reads TGTGCCAGCTCCGGGGGGCCCACAGATACGCAGTATTTT. Its translation: CASSGGPTDTQYF.

V gene TRBV6-6 combines with J gene TRBJ1-1; TRBD1 aligns across 7 bases. Germline V gene lookup returns CDR1 MNHNY and CDR2 SVGAGI (reference sequence). The CDR3 totals 14 residues. With 2 bases clipped from V and 5 bases from J, the junction kept 5 bases outside the gene matches. CDR3 region: CASSYGQGGTEAFF. In DNA form, the CDR3 reads TGTGCCAGCAGTTACGGCCAGGGGGGGACTGAAGCTTTCTTT.

V usage is TRBV3-1 (or the pseudogene TRBV3-2) and J usage is TRBJ2-3, with TRBD2 matching over 8 bases. V was pared by 1 base and J by 6 bases, with 6 bases of the junction left unmatched. Germline values: CDR1 LGHDT, CDR2 YNNKEL (reference sequence). This CDR3 has 15 residues. The CDR3 DNA follows: TGTGCCAGCAGCCAAGGAGCGGGGGCAGCGGATACGCAGTATTTT. Amino acid sequence: CASSQGAGAADTQYF.

This chain connects TRBV5-6 to TRBJ1-1; a possible D gene is TRBD1 (6 bases). The CDR3 is made up of 16 amino acids. Looked up from germline, CDR1 is SGHDT and CDR2 is YYEEEE. V was pared by 3 bases and J by 6 bases, with 21 bases between. This CDR3 is CASSSKPGAPLPEAFF. The DNA for the CDR3 is TGTGCCAGCAGCTCTAAACCAGGGGCTCCTTTACCTGAAGCTTTCTTT.

CDR3 DNA sequence: TGTGCCAGCAGCTGGGGGACATCGAAGGGAGGTACGCAGTATTTT. Translation: CASSWGTSKGGTQYF. This sequence joins TRBV14 and TRBJ2-3, with D possibly being TRBD1 or TRBD2 (6 bases each). In germline, CDR1 is SGHDN, CDR2 FVKESK. V lost 5 bases, J lost 8 bases, and 20 bases lay in between. The CDR3 spans 15 residues.

CDR3 in amino acids: CASSNRGSGNTIYF. The CDR3 nucleotides read TGTGCCAGCTCAAACAGGGGGTCCGGAAACACCATATATTTT. The rearrangement joins TRBV18 to TRBJ1-3; 8 bases fit TRBD1. Germline loops: CDR1 KGHSH, CDR2 LQKENI. The CDR3 extends over 14 amino acids. Trimming removed 5 bases from V and 4 bases from J; junction bases left unmatched: 4.

The V and J genes are TRBV2 and TRBJ1-4, with D perhaps matching TRBD1 (5 bases). Germline V gene sequence: CDR1 SNHLY, CDR2 FYNNEI. There are 16 residues in the CDR3. The V and J ends lost 7 bases and 3 bases respectively, with 18 bases between them. The DNA for the CDR3 is TGTGCCAGCATGGGTTTTTACGCGGGGGCTAATGAAAAACTGTTTTTT. It codes for CASMGFYAGANEKLFF.

This clone was detected only once. The gene calls are TRBV9 and TRBJ2-1; TRBD2 agrees at 14 bases. CDR3 size: 18 residues. V lost 0 bases to trimming and J lost 7 bases; unmatched junction nucleotides: 9. CDR1 SGDLS and CDR2 YYNGEE come from the germline V gene. The CDR3 coding sequence is TGTGCCAGCAGCGTAGGACTAGCGGGGGGGCCCTTTTGGAATGAGCAGTTCTTC. Translating it yields CASSVGLAGGPFWNEQFF.

The chain uses TRBV7-2 and TRBJ2-3; 7 positions match TRBD2. J gave up 2 bases and V 5 bases, and 4 bases lay outside the gene matches. In germline, CDR1 is SGHTA, CDR2 FQGNSA. The CDR3 runs 14 residues. CDR3 loop: CASSPTSATDTQYF. DNA for the CDR3: TGTGCCAGCAGCCCTACTAGCGCCACAGATACGCAGTATTTT.

The chain joins TRBV5-1 to TRBJ1-2, with 9 bases aligning to TRBD1. Trimming removed 0 bases from V and 4 bases from J; junction bases left unmatched: 7. CDR1 is SGHRS and CDR2 is YFSETQ in the germline V gene. The CDR3 sequence is 16 residues long. Written as DNA, the CDR3 is TGCGCCAGCAGCTTGGGCGGGACAGGGAGCCCCTATGGCTACACCTTC. Its translation is CASSLGGTGSPYGYTF.

This chain links TRBV3-1 (or the pseudogene TRBV3-2) with TRBJ2-3; maybe TRBD2 (5 bases). The germline CDR1 and CDR2 sequences are LGHDT and YNNKEL (reference sequence). Trimming stripped 6 bases from V and 0 bases from J, with 10 bases between. This CDR3 region has 14 residues. CDR3 region: CASRQLASTDTQYF. The CDR3 nucleotides read TGTGCCAGCAGGCAGCTAGCTAGCACAGATACGCAGTATTTT.

This chain links TRBV7-2 with TRBJ1-3; D gene unclear. This CDR3 is 13 amino acids long. Per the germline V gene, CDR1 is SGHTA and CDR2 is FQGNSA. V lost 5 bases and J 4 bases, leaving 9 bases between the germline ends. CDR3 coding DNA: TGTGCCAGCAGCATTCCTGCGGGAAACACCATATATTTT. Protein sequence: CASSIPAGNTIYF. The full variable domain, rest sourced from reference TRBV7-2 and TRBJ1-3, is GAGVSQSPSNKVTEKGKDVELRCDPISGHTALYWYRQSLGQGLEFLIYFQGNSAPDKSGLPSDRFSAERTGGSVSTLTIQRTQQEDSAVYLCASSIPAGNTIYFGEGSWLTVV.

The J gene is TRBJ1-6, the V gene TRBV5-5; 12 nucleotides line up with TRBD1. CDR3 size: 16 residues. CDR1 is SGHKS and CDR2 is YYEKEE in the germline V gene (reference sequence). The J segment lost 6 bases and the V segment lost 4 bases, leaving 5 bases of the junction unmatched. CDR3 protein: CASSQGTGGFNSPLHF. CDR3 coding DNA: TGTGCCAGCAGCCAAGGGACAGGGGGCTTTAATTCACCCCTCCACTTT.

The chain employs TRBV6-5 and TRBJ1-2, with a weak D call TRBD1 (6 bases). From germline, CDR1 is MNHEY and CDR2 SVGAGI. V was shortened by 7 bases and J by 5 bases, with 14 bases between the two germline ends. The CDR3 spans 13 residues. The CDR3 DNA sequence: TGTGCCAGCATCCTGACAGGTTCATATGGCTACACCTTC. It is translated as CASILTGSYGYTF.

This clone has just a few counts. The chain links TRBV5-6 to TRBJ1-6; D is unresolved. CDR1 and CDR2 (germline): SGHDT, YYEEEE. CDR3 length: 13 residues. Trimming pared 4 bases from V and 7 bases from J, leaving 9 bases between. CDR3 protein: CASSPKSNSPLHF. DNA for the CDR3: TGTGCCAGCAGCCCCAAGTCGAATTCACCCCTCCACTTT.

V and J are TRBV7-9 and TRBJ1-2, with 9 bases matching TRBD1. The V gene end was trimmed by 1 base and the J gene end by 4 bases; junction bases not matched to a gene: 7. The CDR3 has 16 amino acids. CDR1 and CDR2 (germline): SEHNR, FQNEAQ (reference sequence). The CDR3 DNA follows: TGTGCCAGCAGCTTAGTTGGGACAGGGATCCCCTATGGCTACACCTTC. This encodes CASSLVGTGIPYGYTF.

This clone was seen only a few times. The rearrangement uses TRBV5-5 and TRBJ1-2, with TRBD1 matching over 7 bases. Looked up from germline, CDR1 is SGHKS and CDR2 is YYEKEE (reference sequence). The CDR3 runs to 14 residues. After removal of 4 bases from V and 5 bases from J, the junction contained 8 bases not matched to a gene. CDR3 protein: CASSTQQGIYGYTF. CDR3 DNA: TGTGCCAGCAGCACGCAACAGGGGATATATGGCTACACCTTC.

This clone is a singleton in its sample. The rearrangement uses TRBV6-1 and TRBJ1-5; D is ambiguous. The CDR3 contains 19 residues. CDR1 and CDR2 from the germline V gene are MNHNS and SASEGT. V dropped 2 bases and J dropped 2 bases, with 22 bases sitting between them. In nucleotides, the CDR3 is TGTGCCAGCAGTGAAACCTCTTCCCAAGGGAAGTATGGCAATCAGCCCCAGCATTTT. Protein: CASSETSSQGKYGNQPQHF.

This clone was detected only a few times. The chain joins TRBV5-1 to TRBJ2-2; D is undetermined. The CDR3 has 14 residues. Germline values: CDR1 SGHRS, CDR2 YFSETQ. Trimming took 2 bases from V and 2 from J, leaving 7 bases between them. The DNA for the CDR3 is TGCGCCAGCAGCTTTGGCAGCAACACCGGGGAGCTGTTTTTT. The encoded protein is CASSFGSNTGELFF. The whole variable domain, remainder taken from reference TRBV5-1 and TRBJ2-2, is KAGVTQTPRYLIKTRGQQVTLSCSPISGHRSVSWYQQTPGQGLQFLFEYFSETQRNKGNFPGRFSGRQFSNSRSEMNVSTLELGDSALYLCASSFGSNTGELFFGEGSRLTVL.

This sequence joins TRBV7-9 and TRBJ1-1; D may be TRBD1 (5 bases). The CDR3 loop spans 15 amino acids. Germline CDR1 is SEHNR and CDR2 is FQNEAQ (reference sequence). V gave up 5 bases and J gave up 0 bases, with 13 bases separating them. CDR3 residues: CASSKRQKMNTEAFF. CDR3 sequence (DNA): TGTGCCAGCAGCAAAAGACAGAAGATGAACACTGAAGCTTTCTTT.

This chain links TRBV4-1 with TRBJ1-1; perhaps TRBD1 as D (6 bases). The CDR3 length is 16 residues. The V and J ends lost 0 bases and 0 bases respectively, with 11 bases between them. The germline CDR1 and CDR2 sequences are MGHRA and YSYEKL. This CDR3 is CASSQEGGGMNTEAFF. CDR3 bases: TGCGCCAGCAGCCAAGAGGGGGGGGGCATGAACACTGAAGCTTTCTTT.

The chain uses TRBV6-5 and TRBJ1-1; no clear D gene. V was clipped by 5 bases and J by 1 base, with 5 bases between them. This CDR3 is built from 12 residues. Germline assignment: CDR1 MNHEY and CDR2 SVGAGI. CDR3 protein: CASSPKNTEAFF. The CDR3 nucleotides read TGTGCCAGCAGTCCGAAGAACACTGAAGCTTTCTTT.

This chain links TRBV9 with TRBJ2-7; D unclear. This CDR3 has 14 residues. The germline V and J ends were trimmed by 0 bases and 1 base, with 8 bases remaining between them. Germline V lookup: CDR1 SGDLS, CDR2 YYNGEE. Here the CDR3 reads CASSVGDTSYEQYF. The CDR3 bases are TGTGCCAGCAGCGTAGGAGACACATCCTACGAGCAGTACTTC.

This sequence joins TRBV6-1 and TRBJ1-3, with a possible D match to TRBD1 (6 bases). The V end lost 4 bases, the J end lost 5 bases, and 18 bases lay between the germline ends. The V gene's germline CDR1 is MNHNS and CDR2 SASEGT. The CDR3 is 16 residues long. The CDR3 DNA reads as TGTGCCAGCAGTGGAGGACAGTTGTCTCTGAGAAACACCATATATTTT. Translated: CASSGGQLSLRNTIYF.

This chain connects TRBV4-2 to TRBJ1-2, with D uncertain. From germline, CDR1 is LGHNA and CDR2 YNFKEQ. V lost 3 bases and J lost 8, with 13 bases in between. This CDR3 comprises 13 residues. CDR3 in amino acids: CASSQGMEGGYTF. The CDR3 bases are TGTGCCAGCAGCCAGGGCATGGAAGGGGGCTACACCTTC.

For the CDR3, the DNA is TGTGCCAGTAGTAACTTTGGCAACGTCTTGAACACTGAAGCTTTCTTT. It translates to CASSNFGNVLNTEAFF. The chain is built from TRBV19 and TRBJ1-1; D gene uncertain. The germline V gene has CDR1 LNHDA and CDR2 SQIVND (reference sequence). The CDR3 has 16 residues. Trimming shortened V by 4 bases and J by 0 bases, and 15 bases separated the two germline ends.

The chain couples TRBV28 to TRBJ1-6; 7 bases agree with TRBD1. This CDR3 contains 13 residues. Trimming at V came to 10 bases and at J to 7 bases, leaving 7 bases not matched to a gene. Germline values: CDR1 MDHEN, CDR2 SYDVKM. The CDR3 DNA follows: TGTGCCACCCGACAGGGAATAAATTCACCCCTCCACTTT. The encoded protein is CATRQGINSPLHF.